The rows below give T cell receptor beta chains drawn from one sample of a study of cytomegalovirus exposure and HLA in healthy donors. Only in-frame clones appear in the TCRdb table, and some are missing; sequencing was by immunoSEQ multiplex PCR. The sample carries 160,000 or so clones, 75% to 85% recorded once. Sample: PBMCs. These receptors were obtained from a woman aged 45 to 65 in good health and CMV-seronegative. Each CDR3 is given with its conserved first and last residue. A D gene is named only where the DNA matches it firmly. A row's size may be missing; if present it is once, few, many or a size class.

TGCGCCAGCAGCTTGATTGAGTACACTGAAGCTTTCTTT | CASSLIEYTEAFF | . | TRBJ1-1 | TRBV5-1 | once
TGTGCCTGGGGGAGAAACACTGAAGCTTTCTTT | CAWGRNTEAFF | . | TRBJ1-1 | TRBV30 | .
TGTGCCAGCAGAAGGGGAATGAACACTGAAGCTTTCTTT | CASRRGMNTEAFF | . | TRBJ1-1 | TRBV9 | few
TGTGCCAGTAGAAACGGGGAGACACTTGAGCAGTTCTTC | CASRNGETLEQFF | . | TRBJ2-1 | TRBV19 | .
TGTGCCAGCAGCTTAGGGCAGGGAAATTCCTACGAGCAGTACTTC | CASSLGQGNSYEQYF | . | TRBJ2-7 | TRBV7-6 | once
TGTGCCAGCAGTTACTCGGCGGGAGTCCATACCGGGGAGCTGTTTTTT | CASSYSAGVHTGELFF | TRBD2 | TRBJ2-2 | TRBV6-5 | .
TGTTCCAGCAGCTTTACAGGGCGCGAGCAGTACTTC | CSSSFTGREQYF | . | TRBJ2-7 | TRBV7-9 | .
TGTGCCAGCAGCCCCCTCGCCTTCCGGGAGACCCAGTACTTC | CASSPLAFRETQYF | . | TRBJ2-5 | TRBV7-2 | .
TGTGCCAGCAGGGGGACAGGGTCGGATTGGGGTGCTGAAGCTTTCTTT | CASRGTGSDWGAEAFF | TRBD1 | TRBJ1-1 | TRBV27 | .
TGTGCCAGCAGCTTAAATCAGGGGACGGGGGCCAACGTCCTGACTTTC | CASSLNQGTGANVLTF | . | TRBJ2-6 | TRBV7-3 | few
TGCGCCAGCAGCCCTGGCGCGCTAGCGGGGGTTGAGACCCAGTACTTC | CASSPGALAGVETQYF | TRBD2 | TRBJ2-5 | TRBV5-1 | .
TGTGCCAGCAGTGGGGGGACAGGGATCCAGTACTTC | CASSGGTGIQYF | TRBD1 | TRBJ2-7 | TRBV6-1 | .
TGCAGCGCCCTCCGCCCACTAGCGGGAGGTGCCGGGGAGCTGTTTTTT | CSALRPLAGGAGELFF | TRBD2 | TRBJ2-2 | TRBV29-1 | .
TGTGCCAGCCGGCAGGGGCTTAGCAATCAGCCCCAGCATTTT | CASRQGLSNQPQHF | . | TRBJ1-5 | TRBV27 | .
TGTGCCATCAGCTCCGGACAGGACGTCTACGAGCAGTACTTC | CAISSGQDVYEQYF | TRBD1 | TRBJ2-7 | TRBV10-3 | .
TGTGCCAGCAGCCGGATGCTAGCGGGAATTGGAGATACGCAGTATTTT | CASSRMLAGIGDTQYF | TRBD2 | TRBJ2-3 | TRBV5-4 | .
TGTGCCAGCAGCCCGGGGGGACCCGAAGGCTACACCTTC | CASSPGGPEGYTF | . | TRBJ1-2 | TRBV5-4 | .
TGTGCCAGCAGCTCCGGGACACCTAACTATGGCTACACCTTC | CASSSGTPNYGYTF | . | TRBJ1-2 | TRBV7-8 | .
TGCGCCAGCAGCTTGGCCTCAGGGACTGGAAACACCATATATTTT | CASSLASGTGNTIYF | . | TRBJ1-3 | TRBV5-1 | .
TGCAGTGCTTCCAGTGGAAACACCATATATTTT | CSASSGNTIYF | . | TRBJ1-3 | TRBV20-1 | .
TGTGCCAGCAGCTCATGGGGCTTGGGAGATACGCAGTATTTT | CASSSWGLGDTQYF | . | TRBJ2-3 | TRBV5-6 | .
TGCGCCAGCAGTGAGTCGGCCGCCGACGAGCAGTACTTC | CASSESAADEQYF | . | TRBJ2-7 | TRBV10-1 | .
TGTGCCAGCAGTTTAGTGCGGTCTAGCGGCACCTACGAGCAGTACTTC | CASSLVRSSGTYEQYF | TRBD2 | TRBJ2-7 | TRBV28 | .
TGTGCCATCAGTGAATTCGGCACCGGGGAGCTGTTTTTT | CAISEFGTGELFF | . | TRBJ2-2 | TRBV10-3 | .